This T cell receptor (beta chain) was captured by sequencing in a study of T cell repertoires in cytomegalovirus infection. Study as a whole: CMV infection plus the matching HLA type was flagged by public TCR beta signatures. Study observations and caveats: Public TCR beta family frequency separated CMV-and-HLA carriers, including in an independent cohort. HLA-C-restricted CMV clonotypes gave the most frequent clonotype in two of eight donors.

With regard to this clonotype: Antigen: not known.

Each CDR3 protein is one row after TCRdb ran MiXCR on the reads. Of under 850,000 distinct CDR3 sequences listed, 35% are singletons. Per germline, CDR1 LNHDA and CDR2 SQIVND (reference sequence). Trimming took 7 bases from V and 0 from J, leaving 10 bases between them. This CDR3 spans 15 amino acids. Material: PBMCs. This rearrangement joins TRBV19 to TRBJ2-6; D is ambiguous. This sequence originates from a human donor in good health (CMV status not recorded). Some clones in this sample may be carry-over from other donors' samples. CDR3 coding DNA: TGTGCCAGTACTTACTCTCCCTCTGGGGCCAACGTCCTGACTTTC. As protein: CASTYSPSGANVLTF. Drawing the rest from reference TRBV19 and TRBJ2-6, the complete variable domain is DGGITQSPKYLFRKEGQNVTLSCEQNLNHDAMYWYRQDPGQGLRLIYYSQIVNDFQKGDIAEGYSVSREKKESFPLTVTSAQKNPTAFYLCASTYSPSGANVLTFGAGSRLTVL.